These 20 T cell receptor beta chains were sequenced from one sample in a study of shared clonotypes between healthy human individuals. The protocol was immunoSEQ multiplex PCR, while the TCRdb copy is restricted to in-frame clones and leaves out a portion. The sample lists 2,500,000 or so clones, roughly 93% seen once, with about 0.38% in the top ten. Specimen: naive CD4+ T cells from PBMCs. Subset indicated: CD45RA+ positively selected. The receptors were sampled from a man aged 18 to 30 in good health. Some clones in this sample may be carry-over from other donors' samples.

This sequence joins TRBV7-9 and TRBJ2-2; D may be TRBD1 (5 bases). The CDR3 runs 14 residues. The V end lost 1 base, the J end lost 7 bases, and 10 bases lay between the germline ends. CDR1 is SEHNR and CDR2 is FQNEAQ in the germline V gene (reference sequence). The CDR3 DNA sequence: TGTGCCAGCAGCTTAGTTTCCAGGGACGGGGAGCTGTTTTTT. Translating gives CASSLVSRDGELFF. Full variable domain (remainder filled in from reference TRBV7-9 and TRBJ2-2): DTGVSQNPRHKITKRGQNVTFRCDPISEHNRLYWYRQTLGQGPEFLTYFQNEAQLEKSRLLSDRFSAERPKGSFSTLEIQRTEQGDSAMYLCASSLVSRDGELFFGEGSRLTVL.

The V and J genes are TRBV28 and TRBJ2-7; D assignment may be TRBD1 or TRBD2 (5 bases each). The CDR3 consists of 14 residues. Between the trimmed V and J ends, which lost 0 bases and 2 bases, there was a span of 8 bases. Germline CDR1 MDHEN, CDR2 SYDVKM. In DNA, the CDR3 is TGTGCCAGCAGTTTATGGCAGGGAGCCTACGAGCAGTACTTC. Translation: CASSLWQGAYEQYF.

The genes are TRBV11-2 and TRBJ2-1; 13 bases fit TRBD2. Germline V gives CDR1 SGHAT, CDR2 FQNNGV. V shed 3 bases and J 11 bases; nucleotides not matched to a gene: 7. This CDR3 is built from 15 residues. CDR3 loop: CASSLAGLAGAQQFF. Written as DNA, the CDR3 is TGTGCCAGCAGCTTGGCCGGACTAGCGGGAGCCCAGCAGTTCTTC.

V and J are TRBV10-1 and TRBJ1-2, with a possible D match to TRBD1 (6 bases). The CDR3 extends over 12 amino acids. V dropped 3 bases and J dropped 5 bases, with 7 bases sitting between them. CDR1 and CDR2 (germline): WNHNN, SYGVQD (reference sequence). CDR3 residues: CASSEGQYGYTF. The CDR3 DNA follows: TGCGCCAGCAGTGAAGGACAGTATGGCTACACCTTC.

The chain carries TRBV30 and TRBJ2-7, with 9 bases matching TRBD1. Germline assignment: CDR1 GTSNPN and CDR2 SVGIG (reference sequence). The CDR3 consists of 14 residues. V lost 2 bases and J lost 2; bases outside the gene matches: 4. The CDR3 region is CAWSRQGGTYEQYF. In DNA, the CDR3 is TGTGCCTGGAGTCGACAGGGGGGTACCTACGAGCAGTACTTC.

The chain employs TRBV5-4 and TRBJ2-7; 8 bases are a match to TRBD1. With 9 bases clipped from V and 6 bases from J, the junction kept 20 bases outside the gene matches. CDR1 and CDR2 from the germline V gene are SGHNT and YYREEE (reference sequence). CDR3 length equals 16 residues. CDR3 protein: CATRAGGAPTIPEQYF. CDR3 DNA sequence: TGTGCCACCCGTGCAGGGGGCGCACCGACAATCCCCGAGCAGTACTTC.

V is TRBV28 and J is TRBJ2-5, with 9 nucleotides matching TRBD1. V shed 4 bases, J shed 1 base, and the junction held 7 bases outside the gene matches. Per the germline V gene, CDR1 is MDHEN and CDR2 is SYDVKM. This CDR3 spans 16 amino acids. CDR3 sequence: CASSSNDRGGQETQYF. Here the CDR3 DNA reads TGTGCCAGCAGTTCAAATGACAGGGGGGGCCAAGAGACCCAGTACTTC.

This chain links TRBV7-8 with TRBJ2-2; D remains ambiguous. The CDR3 is 13 residues long. Germline V gene sequence: CDR1 SGHVS, CDR2 FQNEAQ. The V end lost 5 bases, the J end lost 4 bases, and 8 bases lay between the germline ends. CDR3 nucleotides: TGTGCCAGCAGCCAGAGAGGCACCGGGGAGCTGTTTTTT. Translation: CASSQRGTGELFF.

V is TRBV19 and J is TRBJ2-1, with TRBD2 matching over 11 bases. Germline V CDR1 and CDR2: LNHDA, SQIVND (reference sequence). The CDR3 has 15 amino acids. V lost 7 bases to trimming and J lost 9 bases; unmatched junction nucleotides: 11. CDR3 bases: TGTGCCAGTAACGCAGTCCTAGCGGGAGGTACTGAGCAGTTCTTC. This translates into CASNAVLAGGTEQFF.

V usage is TRBV7-3 and J usage is TRBJ1-1, with no clear D. The CDR3 is 14 amino acids. Germline V gene sequence: CDR1 SGHTA, CDR2 FQGTGA. Trimming removed 1 base at V and 4 bases at J, with 10 bases between. DNA for the CDR3: TGTGCCAGCAGCTTAAGGGCGCGGTTCACTGAAGCTTTCTTT. Translation gives CASSLRARFTEAFF.

V and J are TRBV7-9 and TRBJ1-1; no clear D gene. V gave up 3 bases and J gave up 4 bases, with 12 bases separating them. The CDR3 extends over 14 amino acids. Germline V gene sequence: CDR1 SEHNR, CDR2 FQNEAQ (reference sequence). Here the CDR3 DNA reads TGTGCCAGCAGCTTCGACCAATGGGGCACTGAAGCTTTCTTT. Encoded protein: CASSFDQWGTEAFF.

The chain joins TRBV5-1 to TRBJ1-1; 10 bases match TRBD1. The CDR3 runs 17 residues. Germline loops: CDR1 SGHRS, CDR2 YFSETQ. With V trimmed by 3 bases and J by 1 base, 9 bases remained unmatched. As DNA, the CDR3 is TGCGCCAGCAGCTGGGGGACAGGGGCGATAAAGAACACTGAAGCTTTCTTT. This sequence encodes CASSWGTGAIKNTEAFF.

This chain links TRBV6-1 with TRBJ2-2; tentative D call: TRBD1 (6 bases). V lost 8 bases, J lost 4 bases, and 17 bases lay in between. This CDR3 contains 15 residues. Germline V gives CDR1 MNHNS, CDR2 SASEGT. The CDR3 is CASYVGGGGTGELFF. In DNA, the CDR3 is TGTGCCAGCTATGTGGGTGGGGGCGGCACCGGGGAGCTGTTTTTT.

This chain links TRBV6-5 with TRBJ2-1, with 9 nucleotides matching TRBD2. The V gene end was trimmed by 4 bases and the J gene end by 9 bases; junction bases not matched to a gene: 4. CDR3 length equals 13 residues. CDR1 and CDR2 (germline): MNHEY, SVGAGI. The chain's CDR3 is CASSLREGREQFF. The CDR3 bases are TGTGCCAGCAGTTTGCGGGAGGGCCGTGAGCAGTTCTTC.

This clone was detected only a few times. The chain recombines TRBV6-5 with TRBJ1-2; 7 bases align to TRBD1. The germline gives CDR1 MNHEY, CDR2 SVGAGI. V shed 6 bases and J 2 bases; nucleotides not matched to a gene: 6. This CDR3 has 14 residues. The CDR3 region is CASRSTGLNYGYTF. CDR3 coding DNA: TGTGCCAGCAGGTCGACAGGGCTGAACTATGGCTACACCTTC.

The chain uses TRBV5-4 and TRBJ2-7; 8 bases match TRBD2. Looked up from germline, CDR1 is SGHNT and CDR2 is YYREEE (reference sequence). CDR3 length equals 14 residues. V lost 5 bases, J lost 5 bases, and 9 bases stayed unmatched. CDR3 nucleotides: TGTGCCAGCAGTCGGGAGGGCCTGATGGACGAGCAGTACTTC. This gives the protein CASSREGLMDEQYF.

V usage is TRBV11-3 and J usage is TRBJ2-1; perhaps TRBD1 as D (7 bases). The CDR3 is 14 residues long. Germline V lookup: CDR1 SGHNT, CDR2 YENEEA. The V and J ends lost 2 bases and 7 bases respectively, with 12 bases between them. The CDR3 bases are TGTGCCAGCAGCTTAACACAGGGGAGGAATGAGCAGTTCTTC. Encoded protein: CASSLTQGRNEQFF.

The chain links TRBV2 to TRBJ1-1; D is unclear. The germline V gene encodes CDR1 SNHLY and CDR2 FYNNEI. The CDR3 is 14 residues long. Trimming cost V 3 bases and J 0 bases, with 8 bases left between them. The CDR3 here is CASSESSVNTEAFF. The CDR3 DNA follows: TGTGCCAGCAGTGAGAGTAGTGTGAACACTGAAGCTTTCTTT.

This sequence joins TRBV28 and TRBJ1-4; 8 nucleotides agree with TRBD1. Germline assignment: CDR1 MDHEN and CDR2 SYDVKM. There are 15 residues in the CDR3. Losses at the gene ends were 5 bases for V and 8 bases for J; bases not matched to a gene: 10. This CDR3 is CASSPTGGSAEKLFF. The CDR3 DNA is TGTGCCAGCAGTCCAACAGGGGGTAGCGCCGAAAAACTGTTTTTT.

The CDR3 bases are TGTGCCAGTAGTAGGACAGGGGGGGTCGAGACCCAGTACTTC. Amino acids: CASSRTGGVETQYF. This rearrangement joins TRBV19 to TRBJ2-5, with 10 bases that match TRBD1. There are 14 residues in the CDR3. The germline V gene has CDR1 LNHDA and CDR2 SQIVND (reference sequence). V dropped 4 bases and J dropped 5; count of bases not matched to a gene: 4.